These 27 T cell receptor beta chains were all obtained from the same sample, sequenced in a study of cytomegalovirus exposure and HLA in healthy donors. The PCR ran on 60 Vbeta and 13 Jbeta primers. Clones were sequenced by immunoSEQ multiplex PCR, and TCRdb holds only the in-frame ones, with some missing. The sample records about 130,000 clones, approximately 80% being singletons. The material sequenced was PBMCs. The receptors originated from a man in his fifties in good health and CMV-seronegative.

To note about this clone: At one of its ends the junction is not consistent with the germline gene, which may arise from a read error. The chain combines TRBV7-7 with TRBJ2-2; 8 nucleotides align to TRBD2. The germline CDR1 and CDR2 sequences are SSHAT and FNYEAQ (reference sequence). The CDR3 runs to 15 residues. The CDR3 is CASSLTSGNTGELFF. CDR3 nucleotide sequence: TGTGCTAGCAGCTTAACTAGCGGTAACACCGGGGAGCTGTTTTTT.

The chain carries TRBV10-3 and TRBJ2-1, with a weak D call TRBD1 (6 bases). Germline values: CDR1 ENHRY, CDR2 SYGVKD. The CDR3 consists of 14 residues. The germline V and J ends were trimmed by 5 bases and 4 bases, with 12 bases remaining between them. The CDR3 region is CAISNPDRYNEQFF. DNA for the CDR3: TGTGCCATCAGTAACCCGGACAGATACAATGAGCAGTTCTTC.

The chain joins TRBV29-1 to TRBJ2-3; tentative D call: TRBD2 (6 bases). This CDR3 spans 13 amino acids. The germline V gene has CDR1 SQVTM and CDR2 ANQGSEA. The germline V and J ends were trimmed by 6 bases and 0 bases, with 10 bases remaining between them. The CDR3 coding sequence is TGCAGCGTCATAGCGGAGAGCACAGATACGCAGTATTTT. It yields the protein CSVIAESTDTQYF.

The V and J genes are TRBV19 and TRBJ2-1, with TRBD2 matching over 13 bases. The CDR3 is made up of 17 amino acids. The V gene end was trimmed by 5 bases and the J gene end by 3 bases; junction bases not matched to a gene: 7. Per germline, CDR1 LNHDA and CDR2 SQIVND (reference sequence). In nucleotides, the CDR3 is TGTGCCAGTAGTCTAAGGACTAGCGGGAGCCTCTACAATGAGCAGTTCTTC. Translating it yields CASSLRTSGSLYNEQFF.

The chain couples TRBV13 to TRBJ2-5, with D unresolved. V was shortened by 2 bases and J by 5 bases, with 6 bases between the two germline ends. The CDR3 runs 12 residues. Germline CDR1 reads PRHDT; CDR2 reads FYEKMQ (reference sequence). CDR3 in DNA: TGTGCCAGCAGCTTACGGTTGGAGACCCAGTACTTC. This translates into CASSLRLETQYF.

The gene calls are TRBV5-1 and TRBJ2-1, with D hard to call. The V gene's germline CDR1 is SGHRS and CDR2 YFSETQ. There are 15 residues in the CDR3. The V gene lost 0 bases and the J gene lost 0 bases, with 7 bases spanning the gap. The CDR3 nucleotides are TGCGCCAGCAGCTTGGCCGTGTTCTCCTACAATGAGCAGTTCTTC. Protein sequence: CASSLAVFSYNEQFF.

V usage is TRBV19 and J usage is TRBJ2-3; D unclear. Germline assignment: CDR1 LNHDA and CDR2 SQIVND (reference sequence). Trimming removed 5 bases at V and 4 bases at J, with 10 bases between. The CDR3 is 13 residues long. The CDR3 coding sequence is TGTGCCAGTAGTTCTGAGTTTCCAGATACGCAGTATTTT. It codes for CASSSEFPDTQYF.

This clone was counted a few times. The V and J genes are TRBV6-5 and TRBJ2-7; D is perhaps TRBD2 (5 bases). V lost 6 bases to trimming and J lost 0 bases, with 12 bases between them. Germline values: CDR1 MNHEY, CDR2 SVGAGI. CDR3 length equals 14 residues. The DNA for the CDR3 is TGTGCCAGCAGGGGTGGGAGCGCCTCCTACGAGCAGTACTTC. Protein sequence: CASRGGSASYEQYF.

CDR3 in amino acids: CASRRRESVAGELFF. The CDR3 DNA reads TGTGCCAGCAGACGACGGGAGTCGGTCGCCGGGGAGCTGTTTTTT. V usage is TRBV6-5 and J usage is TRBJ2-2, with D possibly matching TRBD2 (6 bases). Germline values: CDR1 MNHEY, CDR2 SVGAGI. The CDR3 is 15 residues long. V was trimmed by 6 bases and J by 6 bases, leaving 17 bases between them.

A remark on this clone: This sample includes further DNA sequences coding for the same CDR3. This rearrangement joins TRBV5-1 to TRBJ2-3, with D possibly being TRBD1 (7 bases). The CDR3 is made up of 16 amino acids. Looked up from germline, CDR1 is SGHRS and CDR2 is YFSETQ. The V end was cut by 0 bases, the J end by 3 bases, with 14 bases between. Here the CDR3 DNA reads TGCGCCAGCAGCTTGGCCGGCAGGGGGGAAACAGATACGCAGTATTTT. This codes for CASSLAGRGETDTQYF.

This sequence joins TRBV29-1 and TRBJ1-1; no definite D call. Trimming left V 5 bases short and J 7 bases short, with 14 bases between. Germline loops: CDR1 SQVTM, CDR2 ANQGSEA. There are 12 residues in the CDR3. The CDR3 spells CSVRNGICEAFF. CDR3 sequence (DNA): TGCAGCGTTCGAAACGGGATTTGTGAAGCTTTCTTT.

This sequence joins TRBV14 and TRBJ2-2; TRBD2 aligns across 7 bases. This CDR3 region has 18 residues. CDR1 SGHDN and CDR2 FVKESK come from the germline V gene. V dropped 2 bases and J dropped 4; count of bases not matched to a gene: 13. This chain's CDR3 is CASSQRTSAKTLTGELFF. The CDR3 nucleotides are TGTGCCAGCAGCCAACGAACTAGCGCTAAGACCCTCACCGGGGAGCTGTTTTTT.

The chain employs TRBV5-1 and TRBJ1-4, with 9 bases matching TRBD1. This CDR3 comprises 16 residues. The J segment lost 0 bases and the V segment lost 1 base, leaving 1 base of the junction unmatched. Germline V gene data show CDR1 as SGHRS and CDR2 as YFSETQ. In DNA, the CDR3 is TGCGCCAGCAGCTTGAGACAGGGGGCAACTAATGAAAAACTGTTTTTT. As protein: CASSLRQGATNEKLFF.

In regard to this clone: Other DNA sequences in this sample translate to the same CDR3. This chain links TRBV2 with TRBJ2-3, with 8 bases lining up with TRBD2. Unmatched junction bases numbered 8, after V lost 6 bases and J lost 3 bases. This CDR3 is 15 amino acids long. Germline CDR1 is SNHLY and CDR2 is FYNNEI. The CDR3 nucleotides read TGTGCCAGCAGGCCAGCGGGAGCTGGGACAGATACGCAGTATTTT. Residues: CASRPAGAGTDTQYF.

V is TRBV7-8 and J is TRBJ2-7; tentative D call: TRBD2 (6 bases). Per germline, CDR1 SGHVS and CDR2 FQNEAQ. The CDR3 loop spans 14 amino acids. V lost 3 bases to trimming and J lost 3 bases, with 12 bases between them. The CDR3 region is CASSLSGTGYEQYF. CDR3 in DNA: TGTGCCAGCAGCTTGTCCGGGACTGGCTACGAGCAGTACTTC.

The V gene is TRBV6-5, the J gene TRBJ2-5; TRBD1 matches at 8 bases. Gene TRBJ2-7 matches the end of the DNA better, so the J call may be wrong. The germline CDR1 and CDR2 sequences are MNHEY and SVGAGI. This CDR3 has 14 residues. DNA of the CDR3: TGTGCCAGCAGTAGTACAGGGGGCTCCTACGAGCAGTACTTC. Translating it yields CASSSTGGSYEQYF.

The chain has TRBV7-9 and TRBJ1-2, with D tentatively TRBD1 (6 bases). V gave up 5 bases and J gave up 4 bases, with 11 bases separating them. Germline loops: CDR1 SEHNR, CDR2 FQNEAQ (reference sequence). The CDR3 has 13 amino acids. The CDR3 coding sequence is TGTGCCAGCAGCCACCCGACAGGCTATGGCTACACCTTC. It codes for CASSHPTGYGYTF.

The V call is TRBV7-2, the J call TRBJ2-2, with TRBD2 matching over 8 bases. The ends lost 6 bases at V and 0 bases at J; junction bases unmatched: 3. Germline CDR1 reads SGHTA; CDR2 reads FQGNSA. This CDR3 is 15 amino acids long. The DNA for the CDR3 is TGTGCCAGCAGTACCGGGGGGGCGAACACCGGGGAGCTGTTTTTT. Its translation is CASSTGGANTGELFF.

The rearrangement joins TRBV9 to TRBJ2-5; 8 bases line up with TRBD2. The CDR3 has 16 amino acids. The junction had 9 bases not matched to a gene; V was cut back by 0 bases and J by 5 bases. CDR1 and CDR2 from the germline V gene are SGDLS and YYNGEE. The CDR3 nucleotides are TGTGCCAGCAGCGTAGCTACGGGAGGGCCTCCGGAGACCCAGTACTTC. Protein: CASSVATGGPPETQYF.

This clone is medium-sized in the sample. This chain connects TRBV11-2 to TRBJ1-3; TRBD1 matches 9 bases. Per the germline V gene, CDR1 is SGHAT and CDR2 is FQNNGV. This CDR3 is built from 16 residues. After removal of 4 bases from V and 3 bases from J, the junction contained 7 bases not matched to a gene. This chain's CDR3 is CASSSLQGALGNTIYF. The CDR3 DNA is TGTGCCAGCAGCTCCTTACAGGGGGCGCTTGGAAACACCATATATTTT.

The chain couples TRBV15 to TRBJ1-4; possibly TRBD1 for D (6 bases). Looked up from germline, CDR1 is LNHNV and CDR2 is YYDKDF (reference sequence). Deletions cut 0 bases from V and 11 bases from J, with 16 bases between. The CDR3 runs 15 residues. The CDR3 here is CATSRDRSRGEKLFF. The DNA of the CDR3 is TGTGCCACCAGCAGAGATCGGTCCAGGGGTGAGAAACTGTTTTTT. The variable domain in full, completed from reference TRBV15 and TRBJ1-4, reads DAMVIQNPRYQVTQFGKPVTLSCSQTLNHNVMYWYQQKSSQAPKLLFHYYDKDFNNEADTPDNFQSRRPNTSFCFLDIRSPGLGDTAMYLCATSRDRSRGEKLFFGSGTQLSVL.

In the case of this clone: Other nucleotide sequences in the sample specify the same CDR3. The CDR3: CASSPVGQNQPQHF. CDR3 DNA sequence: TGTGCCAGTAGTCCTGTGGGACAGAATCAGCCCCAGCATTTT. The chain uses TRBV19 and TRBJ1-5, with TRBD1 matching over 7 bases. The CDR3 runs to 14 residues. V trimming: 5 bases; J trimming: 4 bases; junction bases outside the gene matches: 5. Looked up from germline, CDR1 is LNHDA and CDR2 is SQIVND (reference sequence). Full variable domain (missing parts from reference TRBV19 and TRBJ1-5): DGGITQSPKYLFRKEGQNVTLSCEQNLNHDAMYWYRQDPGQGLRLIYYSQIVNDFQKGDIAEGYSVSREKKESFPLTVTSAQKNPTAFYLCASSPVGQNQPQHFGDGTRLSIL.

V gene TRBV27 combines with J gene TRBJ1-4, with a weak D call TRBD1 (6 bases). Germline V gene sequence: CDR1 MNHEY, CDR2 SMNVEV (reference sequence). V was shortened by 8 bases and J by 3 bases, with 19 bases between the two germline ends. CDR3 length equals 16 residues. CDR3 sequence (DNA): TGTGCCAGCGGGCCACTCTCAGGGGCGGCTAATGAAAAACTGTTTTTT. Encoded protein: CASGPLSGAANEKLFF.

CDR3 protein: CASRLAVPDRIPYNEQFF. In DNA, the CDR3 is TGTGCAAGTCGCTTAGCGGTACCCGACAGGATTCCCTACAATGAGCAGTTCTTC. The gene calls are TRBV12-2 and TRBJ2-1; no DNA check was done on the table's D call, TRBD1. TRBV12-2 is annotated as a pseudogene. There are 18 residues in the CDR3.

The chain is built from TRBV2 and TRBJ1-1; 8 bases align to TRBD1. The V and J ends lost 6 bases and 0 bases, in that order; junction bases with no gene match: 9. Germline V gene lookup returns CDR1 SNHLY and CDR2 FYNNEI. The CDR3 runs to 16 residues. The DNA for the CDR3 is TGTGCCAGCAGCCGTCCAGGACAGGGTATGAACACTGAAGCTTTCTTT. It specifies CASSRPGQGMNTEAFF.

The V and J genes are TRBV11-2 and TRBJ2-2; a weak D match, TRBD1 (6 bases). Germline V lookup: CDR1 SGHAT, CDR2 FQNNGV. The CDR3 consists of 15 residues. Trimming took 2 bases from V and 4 from J, leaving 11 bases between them. For the CDR3, the DNA is TGTGCCAGCAGCTTAAGGGGGAGAGGCACCGGGGAGCTGTTTTTT. Translating it yields CASSLRGRGTGELFF. The full variable domain, completed using reference TRBV11-2 and TRBJ2-2, is EAGVAQSPRYKIIEKRQSVAFWCNPISGHATLYWYQQILGQGPKLLIQFQNNGVVDDSQLPKDRFSAERLKGVDSTLKIQPAKLEDSAVYLCASSLRGRGTGELFFGEGSRLTVL.

The V and J genes are TRBV6-1 and TRBJ2-1; TRBD2 is a possible D gene (6 bases). There are 15 residues in the CDR3. Per the germline V gene, CDR1 is MNHNS and CDR2 is SASEGT. V lost 1 base to trimming and J lost 8 bases, with 15 bases between them. CDR3 coding DNA: TGTGCCAGCAGTGAAGGAGCCGCGGGGATCGATGAGCAGTTCTTC. As protein: CASSEGAAGIDEQFF.